The 8 T cell receptor beta chains in this list originate from one sample, sequenced in a study of regulatory dendritic cells for organ transplantation. Sorted T cells were CFSE-labeled and cultured approximately five days with allogeneic regulatory or mature dendritic cells at 1:10. Assay used: immunoSEQ multiplex PCR; TCRdb lists only in-frame clones, some missing. This sample has about 12,000 clones, with 79% found just once. The antigens for these receptors are not known. Sample: naive CD8+ T cells from blood cultured with regulatory dendritic cells. Subset specified: CD45RA+ naive T cells. These receptors were taken from a human donor in good health.

V gene TRBV13 combines with J gene TRBJ2-3, with 7 positions matching TRBD1. The CDR3 extends over 14 amino acids. The V gene's germline CDR1 is PRHDT and CDR2 FYEKMQ (reference sequence). V lost 5 bases to trimming and J lost 6 bases; unmatched junction nucleotides: 8. The CDR3: CASSPQGDWDTQYF. CDR3 sequence (DNA): TGTGCCAGCAGCCCTCAGGGGGATTGGGATACGCAGTATTTT. Variable domain in full (rest from reference TRBV13 and TRBJ2-3): AAGVIQSPRHLIKEKRETATLKCYPIPRHDTVYWYQQGPGQDPQFLISFYEKMQSDKGSIPDRFSAQQFSDYHSELNMSSLELGDSALYFCASSPQGDWDTQYFGPGTRLTVL.

The rearrangement joins TRBV10-3 to TRBJ2-2; 10 bases line up with TRBD1. The CDR3 runs 13 residues. Per germline, CDR1 ENHRY and CDR2 SYGVKD. Trimming removed 11 bases from V and 5 bases from J; junction bases left unmatched: 5. The CDR3 sequence: CASGTGETGELFF. CDR3 coding DNA: TGTGCCTCCGGGACAGGGGAAACCGGGGAGCTGTTTTTT.

The CDR3 bases are TGTGCCAGCAGCTTAGATTTCCTAGGGGATAGCACAGATACGCAGTATTTT. This codes for CASSLDFLGDSTDTQYF. The J gene is TRBJ2-3, the V gene TRBV7-6, with D perhaps TRBD1 (5 bases). V was cut by 1 base and J by 0 bases, with 14 bases left in between. Germline values: CDR1 SGHVS, CDR2 FNYEAQ. This CDR3 is 17 amino acids long.

The V and J genes are TRBV5-1 and TRBJ2-1; 11 positions agree with TRBD2. The V and J ends lost 1 base and 7 bases, in that order; junction bases with no gene match: 10. From germline, CDR1 is SGHRS and CDR2 YFSETQ. The CDR3 is 17 amino acids. The CDR3 loop is CASSLTSGGSWMNEQFF. The CDR3 nucleotides are TGCGCCAGCAGCTTGACTAGCGGGGGCTCTTGGATGAATGAGCAGTTCTTC.

This chain joins TRBV10-3 and TRBJ1-4; no definite D call. Per the germline V gene, CDR1 is ENHRY and CDR2 is SYGVKD. With 4 bases removed from V and 1 base from J, the gap between germline ends came to 10 bases. This CDR3 region has 15 residues. Written as DNA, the CDR3 is TGTGCCATCAGTGTAGAGGGCGGAACTAATGAAAAACTGTTTTTT. Residues: CAISVEGGTNEKLFF.

This chain links TRBV4-3 with TRBJ2-7; 8 bases match TRBD1. The CDR3 is 15 amino acids. Germline V gene data show CDR1 as LGHNA and CDR2 as YSLEER. Losses at the gene ends were 3 bases for V and 3 bases for J; bases not matched to a gene: 7. CDR3 loop: CASSQGQAAHYEQYF. As DNA, the CDR3 is TGCGCCAGCAGCCAGGGACAGGCCGCGCACTACGAGCAGTACTTC.

The chain couples TRBV5-1 to TRBJ2-7, with a tentative D call TRBD2 (5 bases). Trimming stripped 0 bases from V and 2 bases from J, with 12 bases between. This CDR3 region has 15 residues. CDR1 is SGHRS, CDR2 YFSETQ, per germline. This CDR3 is CASSLEPSGAYEQYF. The DNA of the CDR3 is TGCGCCAGCAGCTTGGAGCCCAGCGGTGCCTACGAGCAGTACTTC.

This chain uses TRBV5-1 with TRBJ2-7, with D possibly matching TRBD1 (5 bases). The germline V gene encodes CDR1 SGHRS and CDR2 YFSETQ. CDR3 size: 13 residues. The V and J ends lost 4 bases and 6 bases respectively, with 14 bases between them. CDR3 DNA sequence: TGCGCCAGCAGCACGACAGCGTCTCGCGAGCAGTACTTC. Its translation: CASSTTASREQYF.